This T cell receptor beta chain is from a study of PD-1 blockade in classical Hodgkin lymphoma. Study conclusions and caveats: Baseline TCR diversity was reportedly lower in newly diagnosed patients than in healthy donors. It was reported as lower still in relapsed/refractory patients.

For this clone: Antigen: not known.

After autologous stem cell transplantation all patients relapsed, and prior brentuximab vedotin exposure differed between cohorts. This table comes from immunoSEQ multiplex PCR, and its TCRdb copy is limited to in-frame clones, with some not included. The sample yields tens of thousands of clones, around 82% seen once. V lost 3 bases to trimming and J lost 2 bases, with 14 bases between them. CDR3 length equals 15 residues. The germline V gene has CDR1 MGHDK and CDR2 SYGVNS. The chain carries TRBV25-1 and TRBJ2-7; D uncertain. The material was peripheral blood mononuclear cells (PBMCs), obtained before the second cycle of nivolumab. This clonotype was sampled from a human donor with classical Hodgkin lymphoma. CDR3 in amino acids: CASSDSPVSAYEQYF. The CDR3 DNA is TGTGCCAGCAGTGATTCCCCCGTTTCGGCCTACGAGCAGTACTTC.